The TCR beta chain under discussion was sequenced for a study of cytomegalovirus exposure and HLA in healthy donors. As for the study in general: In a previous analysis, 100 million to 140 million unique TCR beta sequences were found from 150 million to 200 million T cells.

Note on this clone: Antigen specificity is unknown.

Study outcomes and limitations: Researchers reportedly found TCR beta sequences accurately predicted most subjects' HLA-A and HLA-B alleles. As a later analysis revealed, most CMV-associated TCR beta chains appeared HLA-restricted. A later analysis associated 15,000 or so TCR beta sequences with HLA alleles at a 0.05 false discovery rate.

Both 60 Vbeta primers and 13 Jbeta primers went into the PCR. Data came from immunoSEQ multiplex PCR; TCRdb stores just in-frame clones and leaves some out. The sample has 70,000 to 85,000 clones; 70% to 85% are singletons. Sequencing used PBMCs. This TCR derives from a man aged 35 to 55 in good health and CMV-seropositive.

CDR3 loop: CASSANRGGNQPQHF. Written as DNA, the CDR3 is TGTGCCAGCAGCGCAAACAGGGGCGGCAATCAGCCCCAGCATTTT. V is TRBV7-8 and J is TRBJ1-5; 7 nucleotides match TRBD1. The trim removed 5 bases at V and 2 bases at J, leaving 6 bases unmatched. This CDR3 spans 15 amino acids. The germline CDR1 and CDR2 sequences are SGHVS and FQNEAQ.